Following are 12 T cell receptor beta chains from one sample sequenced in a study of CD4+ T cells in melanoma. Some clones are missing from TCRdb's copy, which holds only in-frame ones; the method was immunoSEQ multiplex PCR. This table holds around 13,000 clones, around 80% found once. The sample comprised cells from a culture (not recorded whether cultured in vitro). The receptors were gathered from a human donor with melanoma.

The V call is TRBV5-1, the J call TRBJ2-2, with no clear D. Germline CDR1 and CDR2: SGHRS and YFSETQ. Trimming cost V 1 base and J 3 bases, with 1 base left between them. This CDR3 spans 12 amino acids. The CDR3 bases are TGCGCCAGCAGCTTGTACACCGGGGAGCTGTTTTTT. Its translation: CASSLYTGELFF.

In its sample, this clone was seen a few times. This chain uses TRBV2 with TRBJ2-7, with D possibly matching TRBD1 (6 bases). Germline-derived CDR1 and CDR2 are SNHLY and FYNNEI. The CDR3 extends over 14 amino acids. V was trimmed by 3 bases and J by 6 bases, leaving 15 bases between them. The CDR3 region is CASSEAGAGGEQYF. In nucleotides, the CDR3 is TGTGCCAGCAGTGAGGCAGGGGCCGGAGGCGAGCAGTACTTC.

The DNA for the CDR3 is TGCGCCAGCAGGTCGGCGGGGCGTAACAATGAGCAGTTCTTC. Amino acid sequence: CASRSAGRNNEQFF. The chain uses TRBV5-1 and TRBJ2-1; D may be TRBD2 (6 bases). Germline lookup yields CDR1 SGHRS and CDR2 YFSETQ. This CDR3 is built from 14 residues. The V end was cut by 5 bases, the J end by 5 bases, with 14 bases between.

The CDR3 reads CASSLGTGKNIQYF. DNA of the CDR3: TGTGCCAGCAGCTTAGGGACAGGGAAAAACATTCAGTACTTC. The V and J genes are TRBV7-2 and TRBJ2-4; TRBD1 aligns across 8 bases. Germline CDR1 is SGHTA and CDR2 is FQGNSA. CDR3 size: 14 residues. The V segment lost 1 base and the J segment 4 bases; nucleotides outside the gene matches: 0.

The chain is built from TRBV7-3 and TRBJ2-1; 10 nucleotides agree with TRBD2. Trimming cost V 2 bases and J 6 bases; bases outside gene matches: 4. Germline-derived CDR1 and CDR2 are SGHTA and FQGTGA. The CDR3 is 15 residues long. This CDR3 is CASSLVSSGGNEQFF. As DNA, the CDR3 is TGTGCCAGCAGCTTAGTCTCTAGCGGGGGCAATGAGCAGTTCTTC.

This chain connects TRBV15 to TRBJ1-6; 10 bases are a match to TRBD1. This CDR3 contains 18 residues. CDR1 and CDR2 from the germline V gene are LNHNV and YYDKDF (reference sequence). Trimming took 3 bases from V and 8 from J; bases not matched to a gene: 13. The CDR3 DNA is TGTGCCACCAGCAGTACCTTCAGTGGGGACAGGGGTGATTCACCCCTCCACTTT. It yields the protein CATSSTFSGDRGDSPLHF.

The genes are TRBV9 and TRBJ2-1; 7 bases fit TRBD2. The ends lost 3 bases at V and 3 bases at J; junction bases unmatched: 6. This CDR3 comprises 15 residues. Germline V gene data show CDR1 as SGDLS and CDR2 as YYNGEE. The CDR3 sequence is CASSGRERGYNEQFF. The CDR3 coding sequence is TGTGCCAGCAGCGGACGTGAGCGGGGCTACAATGAGCAGTTCTTC.

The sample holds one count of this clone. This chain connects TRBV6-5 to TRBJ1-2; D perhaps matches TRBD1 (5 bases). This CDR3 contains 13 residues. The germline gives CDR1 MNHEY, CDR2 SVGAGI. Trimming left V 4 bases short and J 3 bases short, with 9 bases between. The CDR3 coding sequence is TGTGCCAGCAGTTTACAGGATTACTATGGCTACACCTTC. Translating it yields CASSLQDYYGYTF.

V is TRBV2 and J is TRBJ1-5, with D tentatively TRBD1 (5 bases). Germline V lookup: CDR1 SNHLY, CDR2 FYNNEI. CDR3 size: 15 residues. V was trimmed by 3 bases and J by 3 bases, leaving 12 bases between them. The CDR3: CASSESRGYNQPQHF. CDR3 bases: TGTGCCAGCAGTGAGTCAAGGGGCTACAATCAGCCCCAGCATTTT.

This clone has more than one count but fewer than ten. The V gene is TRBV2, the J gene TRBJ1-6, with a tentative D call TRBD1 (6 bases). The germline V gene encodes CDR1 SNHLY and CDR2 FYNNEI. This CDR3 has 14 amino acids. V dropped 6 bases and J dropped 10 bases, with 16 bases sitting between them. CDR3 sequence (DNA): TGTGCCAGCAGCTCGGGCAGGGGCAGGTCACCCCTCCACTTT. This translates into CASSSGRGRSPLHF.

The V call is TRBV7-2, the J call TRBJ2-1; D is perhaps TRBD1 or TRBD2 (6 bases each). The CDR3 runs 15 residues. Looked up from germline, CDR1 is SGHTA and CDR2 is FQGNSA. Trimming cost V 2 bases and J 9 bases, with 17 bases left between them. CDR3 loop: CASSLMSGASGEQFF. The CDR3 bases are TGTGCCAGCAGCTTAATGTCGGGGGCCTCTGGTGAGCAGTTCTTC.

The CDR3 bases are TGCGCCAGCAGCTTGGAGAGGGCCGAGACCCAGTACTTC. Translating it yields CASSLERAETQYF. The rearrangement links TRBV5-1 to TRBJ2-5, with a possible D match to TRBD2 (5 bases). The germline gives CDR1 SGHRS, CDR2 YFSETQ. This CDR3 is 13 amino acids long. Trimming pared 0 bases from V and 5 bases from J, leaving 8 bases between.